Sequencing of this T cell receptor (beta chain) was carried out in a study of tumor and adjacent non-tumor tissue in lung cancer. Whole-study results and caveats: Top 100 clones took a larger repertoire share in normal lung.

The germline V gene encodes CDR1 MDHEN and CDR2 SYDVKM. The CDR3 is made up of 13 amino acids. TCRbeta libraries were built with three rounds of nested PCR, modified from ARM-PCR. A single record per CDR3 protein comes from TCRdb applying MiXCR to the multiplex PCR reads. The sample consists of 100,000 to 150,000 distinct CDR3 sequences, about 66% of them appearing once. On this clonotype itself: What it binds is not known. The junction differs from germline at one of its ends, possibly a read error.

RNA was extracted from bulk tissue without any cell sorting. The rearrangement links TRBV28 to TRBJ2-7, with TRBD2 as a possible D gene (5 bases). The TCR originated in a man aged 25 to 45 with non-small cell lung cancer. The specimen sequenced was lung tumor tissue. CDR3 bases: TGTGCCTGCAGTTTAGAGGGCCCCTACGAGCAGTACTTC. Protein sequence: CACSLEGPYEQYF.